This paragraph reports one T cell receptor beta chain. What antigen it recognizes has not been identified. Base-call qualities are not available, and no considerably larger clone is one nucleotide away. Moderately to severely active disease, a Clinical Activity Score of at least 3, a NOSPECS grade of at least 4, and a duration under 3 months were present in ophthalmopathy patients. The study excluded patients with uncontrolled infections, other autoimmune diseases, pregnancy or lactation. Diagnoses relied on clinical symptoms, serum thyroxine and TRAb, thyroid ultrasound and orbital computed tomography. PBMCs were separated from roughly 10 ml of fresh peripheral blood using Ficoll-Paque density gradient centrifugation. Trizol reagent was used to extract total RNA, and RNA quality was then checked on an Agilent 2100 Bioanalyzer. This entry is derived from a study of T cells in Graves' hyperthyroidism and ophthalmopathy (dated by TCRdb to 2018 to 2020). Describing the broader study: Peripheral blood samples were taken at the time of initial diagnosis, prior to any treatment. A discovery cohort of 95 to 100 patients, 43 with Graves' ophthalmopathy and under 60 with stable Graves' hyperthyroidism, was used to find distinguishing TCR V-J signatures. Prospective prediction of ophthalmopathy was tested in an independent validation cohort of under 20 hyperthyroidism patients and some 17 patients who later progressed to ophthalmopathy. The approximately 90 discovery patients were divided at random into training and test sets in a 7:3 ratio. In roughly six Graves' hyperthyroidism patients, the study also compared T-cell repertoires from thyroid tissue with T-cell repertoires from blood. After sampling, hyperthyroidism patients received methimazole starting at 30 mg daily, and ophthalmopathy patients received high-dose intravenous methylprednisolone. TCR Vbeta CDR3 sequencing of 120 to 150 peripheral blood samples (around 45 ophthalmopathy, roughly 72 hyperthyroidism and approximately 17 progressor patients) is reported in the paper.

Amplification of TCR beta CDR3 regions was carried out from RNA transcripts. For the first round of RT-PCR on the TCR CDR3, the HTBI primer set was used together with the Qiagen OneStep RT-PCR kit. The libraries were constructed in a second round of multiplex PCR and then size-selected and purified. Libraries were sequenced paired-end with 100 bp reads on an Illumina HiSeq2000. On the study's bioinformatics: SOAPnuke was used to process the raw data, throwing out any read that contained adapters or uncalled bases, had a mean Phred below 15, or lacked an exact constant-primer or identifier match. High-quality paired reads were merged using COPE v1.2.5, and each unique nucleotide sequence was defined as a clonotype. MiTCR v1.1 was used to align the clonotypes against IMGT TRBV, TRBD and TRBJ reference segments. Only V-J combinations with frequency above 0.0001, covering 99% to 99.2% of repertoires, were analysed. A TCS score was defined as the ratio of F50 (clonal expansion) to E x V (chaos), with BLOSUM62-based TCRdist applied between CDR3 peptides within each V-J. Welch's t-statistics and random forest reduced around 520 V-J features to under 15, which were used in a naive Bayes classifier (R e1071). TCRdb handled the public reads itself, with Q25 trimming in fastp and clone calling in MiXCR, and kept productive beta chains. Rows are unified per CDR3 protein, each entry keeping the most common DNA and genes. These V and J calls rely on TCRdb rather than the paper's analysis. The sample data list around 490,000 distinct CDR3 sequences, and 15% to 20% of these were observed just once. Approximately 48% of the sample is in the top ten clones.

Relative to germline, V is 4 bases shorter and J is 1 base shorter, with 9 bases between their ends. There are 13 amino acids in the CDR3, from cysteine to phenylalanine inclusive. The kept DNA is CDR3 alone, 39 bases in frame from the first base. According to the germline V gene (reference sequence), CDR1 reads SGHKS and CDR2 reads YYEKEE. General study outcomes and caveats: In validation, progression to ophthalmopathy was predicted by the model with 70.59% sensitivity and just over 72% specificity, a median of about 6.8 months before onset. In cross-validation, a model built on a 13 V-J signature told ophthalmopathy apart from stable hyperthyroidism with roughly 87% sensitivity and around 83% specificity, and in testing the same model reached 80%/75%. Blood samples also contained most of the expanded thyroid clonotypes (frequency above 0.001), which suggests that blood repertoires may reflect thyroid immune responses. No statistical method was used to set the sample size in advance, and investigators knew the group allocation.

The sample taken for sequencing was blood. This receptor was obtained from a man aged 40-55 years with Graves' ophthalmopathy. This chain is built from TRBV5-5 and TRBJ2-7; the D gene lacks a confident call. The CDR3: CASSPPWSYEQYF. The sequenced DNA is TGTGCCAGCAGCCCTCCCTGGTCCTACGAGCAGTACTTC.